This TCR beta chain was captured by sequencing in a study of blood T cell repertoires in COVID-19 (dated by TCRdb to 2018 to 2020). Notes on the research overall: Samples from collaborators originated in the United States, Italy and Spain and spanned both the acute and convalescent phases of COVID-19. The material from the prospective study consisted of cDNA or gDNA derived from T cells, B-cell-depleted T cells, or PBMCs. Subjects who had been exposed to COVID-19, were actively infected with it, or had recovered from it provided the deeply sampled blood TCRbeta repertoires that made up the dataset. The repertoires were made available in a free public database intended to serve as a resource for research on the immune response to SARS-CoV-2. Samples were obtained from the ongoing ImmuneRACE study (first 160 participants) and from over 1,000 subjects provided by 6 global collaborators. The sample metadata nearly always contained a de-identified subject ID, COVID-19 status, age in years and sex. Where available, HLA class I and class II types were obtained from metadata supplied by the sample provider rather than from assay-based typing.

On the study overall, not on this receptor specifically: The quantity of clinical and demographic metadata differed by source and by participant and was supplied without curation.

About this clone: Its antigen is currently not known. Per-base quality was not reported, and no clone a single base away is much larger than it.

The CDR3 numbers 16 residues from cysteine through phenylalanine. The CDR3 DNA has 48 bases and is translated from base 1. Trimming leaves V shorter by 5 bases and J shorter by 2 bases, with the junction holding 7 bases beyond the gene matches. The germline V gene supplies CDR1 SNHLY and CDR2 FYNNEI. TCRbeta CDR3 regions were amplified from genomic DNA by means of the immunoSEQ Assay, a bias-controlled multiplex PCR. Processing in the source paper ran as follows. The number of nucleated cells in each sample was estimated from the amplification of reference gene primers within the assay. Sequence reads were collapsed and filtered to measure the absolute abundance of every unique TCRbeta CDR3 rearrangement. For each sample, productive Simpson clonality was calculated as the square root of Simpson's diversity index over productive rearrangements. In TCRdb, the immuneACCESS table is reduced to in-frame sequences with V and J assigned. These tables do not hold every clone; where another copy was compared, an unresolved V gene accounts for under half, and the others remain unexplained. Clone size and V and J calls were adopted from that table, with D and trimming inferred from the DNA. Across this sample there are about 140,000 clones, with more than 60% seen only once. The biggest ten clones account for around 14% of the sample.

Each collaborating institution followed its own protocols to collect whole blood in K2EDTA tubes. For TCRbeta analysis, collaborators shipped samples as frozen whole blood, isolated PBMCs, or DNA extracted from either of those sample types. The chain links TRBV2 with TRBJ2-3, and TRBD2 matches 10 of the central bases. The sequenced material came from peripheral blood. This sequence originates from an elderly man with acute or convalescent COVID-19. The CDR3 region: CASSPVAGGATDTQYF. The DNA sequence follows: TGTGCCAGCAGTCCTGTAGCGGGGGGCGCCACAGATACGCAGTATTTT.